Detailed here is one T cell receptor (beta chain). Its antigen is still unknown. The conserved phenylalanine or tryptophan is not found at the CDR3 terminus, so this likely reflects a read error. These data belong to a study of T cell repertoires in cytomegalovirus infection. Turning to the study itself: Public TCR beta signature analysis indicated the presence of both CMV infection and matching HLA type.

TCRdb itself ran the reads through MiXCR, one entry per CDR3 protein. The repertoire includes more than 650,000 distinct CDR3 sequences, 35% to 45% of them detected once, and 2.8% sits in the top ten. The study's findings and limits: CMV carriers with the relevant HLA were identified by cumulative public TCR beta family frequency. The study found HLA-C-restricted CMV-specific TCR beta clonotypes dominating the ex vivo response.

The CDR3 is 15 amino acids. V shed 0 bases and J 6 bases; nucleotides not matched to a gene: 2. Germline V gene data show CDR1 as MNHNS and CDR2 as SASEGT. The material sequenced was PBMCs. The TCR sequence derives from a human donor in good health (CMV status not recorded). Some clones in this sample may be carry-over from other donors' samples. V and J are TRBV6-1 and TRBJ2-1, with TRBD2 identical over 10 bases. The CDR3 protein is CASSEASGGSNEQFY. CDR3 DNA sequence: TGTGCCAGCAGTGAAGCTAGCGGGGGGTCCAATGAGCAGTTCTAC.